The 20 T cell receptor beta chains reported below all come from one sample, sequenced in a study of cytomegalovirus exposure and HLA in healthy donors. Sequencing used immunoSEQ multiplex PCR; TCRdb keeps in-frame clones, though not all of them. Among over 150,000 clones listed, roughly nine tenths were seen once. The specimen was PBMCs. The receptors originated from a woman aged 18-30 years in good health and CMV-seropositive.

This chain uses TRBV5-4 with TRBJ2-3, with TRBD2 identical over 11 bases. The CDR3 has 20 amino acids. CDR1 is SGHNT, CDR2 YYREEE, per germline (reference sequence). V lost 4 bases to trimming and J lost 1 base; unmatched junction nucleotides: 17. The DNA for the CDR3 is TGTGCCAGCAGCCCCTCGATAGCGGGAGGGCTCCCTGGGGGCACAGATACGCAGTATTTT. Translating it yields CASSPSIAGGLPGGTDTQYF.

V and J are TRBV27 and TRBJ1-2, with D possibly matching TRBD1 (5 bases). Germline V lookup: CDR1 MNHEY, CDR2 SMNVEV (reference sequence). The CDR3 has 13 amino acids. Trimming took 2 bases from V and 6 from J, leaving 10 bases between them. CDR3 coding DNA: TGTGCCAGCAGTTTAGCTGGGGGGGATGGCTACACCTTC. Protein sequence: CASSLAGGDGYTF.

The V gene is TRBV28, the J gene TRBJ1-3, with D perhaps TRBD1 (5 bases). The CDR3 length is 14 residues. Germline lookup yields CDR1 MDHEN and CDR2 SYDVKM. Trimming removed 6 bases from V and 5 bases from J, with 14 bases in between. As DNA, the CDR3 is TGTGCCAGCAGGCCCCAGGGTGGCAGAAACACCATATATTTT. It codes for CASRPQGGRNTIYF.

The chain uses TRBV6-6 and TRBJ2-7, with D unresolved. The germline V gene has CDR1 MNHNY and CDR2 SVGAGI (reference sequence). The CDR3 extends over 14 amino acids. V lost 0 bases, J lost 2 bases, and 8 bases lay in between. The CDR3 DNA reads TGTGCCAGCAGTTACTCGACTGAAACCTACGAGCAGTACTTC. Translating it yields CASSYSTETYEQYF.

This rearrangement joins TRBV7-2 to TRBJ2-6, with 8 positions matching TRBD2. This CDR3 has 18 residues. Germline values: CDR1 SGHTA, CDR2 FQGNSA. J gave up 2 bases and V 4 bases, and 10 bases lay outside the gene matches. CDR3 DNA: TGTGCCAGCAGCTCTACGGGACTAGGAAAAACTGGGGCCAACGTCCTGACTTTC. Amino acids: CASSSTGLGKTGANVLTF.

This clone was seen just once. The rearrangement links TRBV25-1 to TRBJ2-7; 7 bases align to TRBD2. The trim removed 2 bases at V and 3 bases at J, leaving 7 bases unmatched. CDR3 size: 15 residues. Germline assignment: CDR1 MGHDK and CDR2 SYGVNS. CDR3 protein: CASSEGGGGRYEQYF. CDR3 nucleotides: TGTGCCAGCAGTGAAGGTGGGGGGGGACGCTACGAGCAGTACTTC.

This clone appeared once. The V gene is TRBV30, the J gene TRBJ2-1, with 16 bases aligning to TRBD2. Per the germline V gene, CDR1 is GTSNPN and CDR2 is SVGIG (reference sequence). This CDR3 spans 17 amino acids. V lost 4 bases and J lost 9; bases outside the gene matches: 12. In DNA form, the CDR3 reads TGTGCCTGGACCGCAACGGGACTAGCGGGGGGGTTCAGTGAGCAGTTCTTC. Protein product: CAWTATGLAGGFSEQFF. The entire variable domain, with the rest obtained from reference TRBV30 and TRBJ2-1, is as follows: SQTIHQWPATLVQPVGSPLSLECTVEGTSNPNLYWYRQAAGRGLQLLFYSVGIGQISSEVPQNLSASRPQDRQFILSSKKLLLSDSGFYLCAWTATGLAGGFSEQFFGPGTRLTVL.

The chain links TRBV29-1 to TRBJ2-3; TRBD2 might be the D (5 bases). Trimming left V 4 bases short and J 4 bases short, with 15 bases between. The germline gives CDR1 SQVTM, CDR2 ANQGSEA. The CDR3 covers 14 residues. The CDR3 reads CSVVASRAADTQYF. CDR3 bases: TGCAGCGTTGTGGCTAGCCGGGCGGCAGATACGCAGTATTTT.

V is TRBV29-1 and J is TRBJ2-2; tentative D call: TRBD2 (6 bases). The CDR3 is 12 amino acids. Germline V gene sequence: CDR1 SQVTM, CDR2 ANQGSEA. V dropped 4 bases and J dropped 7 bases, with 10 bases sitting between them. The DNA for the CDR3 is TGCAGCGTTGGGGCGACTAGCGGGGAGCTGTTTTTT. This gives the protein CSVGATSGELFF.

This clone was detected only once. The rearrangement links TRBV20-1 to TRBJ1-1; 8 bases line up with TRBD1. Germline CDR1 and CDR2: DFQATT and SNEGSKA (reference sequence). V lost 6 bases, J lost 7 bases, and 4 bases stayed unmatched. This CDR3 region has 11 residues. CDR3 in amino acids: CSAAGTGEAFF. CDR3 bases: TGCAGTGCCGCCGGGACAGGTGAAGCTTTCTTT.

For this clone: An end of the junction differs from the germline gene, which may be a read error. The rearrangement uses TRBV7-6 and TRBJ2-3, with TRBD2 matching over 9 bases. The CDR3 totals 14 residues. Germline V CDR1 and CDR2: SGHVS, FNYEAQ. CDR3 sequence: CASSLVPSGDTKYF. CDR3 nucleotides: TGTGCCAGCAGCTTAGTTCCTAGCGGGGATACGAAGTATTTT.

The chain has TRBV5-6 and TRBJ2-5; tentative D call: TRBD1 (6 bases). V dropped 3 bases and J dropped 1 base, with 13 bases sitting between them. The CDR3 has 15 amino acids. CDR1 and CDR2 (germline): SGHDT, YYEEEE. The CDR3 is CASSSTGDIQETQYF. As DNA, the CDR3 is TGTGCCAGCAGCTCTACCGGGGACATCCAAGAGACCCAGTACTTC.

V and J are TRBV5-1 and TRBJ1-6, with D unclear. In germline, CDR1 is SGHRS, CDR2 YFSETQ. This CDR3 is built from 18 residues. Trimming took 0 bases from V and 5 from J, leaving 18 bases between them. CDR3 region: CASSLAKGGFGDNSPLHF. As DNA, the CDR3 is TGCGCCAGCAGCTTGGCCAAAGGCGGATTCGGGGATAATTCACCCCTCCACTTT.

This clone was detected a few times. The chain carries TRBV28 and TRBJ2-3; 7 bases line up with TRBD2. CDR1 and CDR2 from the germline V gene are MDHEN and SYDVKM. The length of the CDR3 is 15 residues. V gave up 6 bases and J gave up 4 bases; unmatched junction bases: 10. In DNA, the CDR3 is TGTGCCAGCAGCCTCCCTCTAGCGGCCGCAGATACGCAGTATTTT. Its protein product is CASSLPLAAADTQYF.

The genes are TRBV5-1 and TRBJ1-4; tentatively, D is TRBD1 (6 bases). The CDR3 spans 15 residues. The germline V gene encodes CDR1 SGHRS and CDR2 YFSETQ. Trimming stripped 2 bases from V and 2 bases from J, with 10 bases between. The CDR3 is CASSLQGRTNEKLFF. The CDR3 bases are TGCGCCAGCAGCTTACAGGGTCGGACTAATGAAAAACTGTTTTTT.

V and J are TRBV9 and TRBJ1-5, with unresolved D. The CDR3 extends over 16 amino acids. Germline lookup yields CDR1 SGDLS and CDR2 YYNGEE. The ends were cut back, 3 bases at V and 3 bases at J, with 16 bases in the middle. CDR3: CASSADNEGVNQPQHF. CDR3 DNA: TGTGCCAGCAGCGCCGACAACGAGGGCGTCAATCAGCCCCAGCATTTT.

The chain couples TRBV5-6 to TRBJ1-6; TRBD1 agrees at 7 bases. Germline CDR1 reads SGHDT; CDR2 reads YYEEEE. The CDR3 runs to 15 residues. Trimming took 2 bases from V and 4 from J; bases not matched to a gene: 3. CDR3 coding DNA: TGTGCCAGCAGCTTCGACAGGGTGTATAATTCACCCCTCCACTTT. Encoded protein: CASSFDRVYNSPLHF. Full variable domain (remainder filled in from reference TRBV5-6 and TRBJ1-6): DAGVTQSPTHLIKTRGQQVTLRCSPKSGHDTVSWYQQALGQGPQFIFQYYEEEERQRGNFPDRFSGHQFPNYSSELNVNALLLGDSALYLCASSFDRVYNSPLHFGNGTRLTVT.

This clone appeared a few times. The chain recombines TRBV19 with TRBJ2-5; TRBD2 aligns across 11 bases. This CDR3 contains 16 residues. The J segment lost 0 bases and the V segment lost 9 bases, leaving 9 bases of the junction unmatched. Germline V CDR1 and CDR2: LNHDA, SQIVND (reference sequence). DNA for the CDR3: TGTGCCAGCAGACCGACTAGCGGGGAGTACCAAGAGACCCAGTACTTC. Its translation: CASRPTSGEYQETQYF.

The chain joins TRBV29-1 to TRBJ2-3; possibly TRBD2 for D (6 bases). The germline V gene encodes CDR1 SQVTM and CDR2 ANQGSEA. Between the trimmed V and J ends, which lost 6 bases and 2 bases, there was a span of 24 bases. The CDR3 has 17 residues. CDR3 residues: CSVARWRGPPSTDTQYF. CDR3 nucleotide sequence: TGCAGCGTGGCAAGATGGAGGGGCCCTCCATCCACAGATACGCAGTATTTT.

This rearrangement joins TRBV28 to TRBJ2-2; the D gene is possibly TRBD2 (6 bases). The V gene's germline CDR1 is MDHEN and CDR2 SYDVKM. This CDR3 region has 12 residues. Trimming left V 11 bases short and J 4 bases short, with 11 bases between. The chain's CDR3 is CARAGTTGELFF. In DNA, the CDR3 is TGTGCCCGGGCGGGGACCACCGGGGAGCTGTTTTTT.